This paragraph covers one T cell receptor (beta chain) sequence. The sample belongs to a study of T-cell memory formation after mild COVID-19. The CDR3 contains 14 residues. Trimming stripped 7 bases from V and 4 bases from J, with 11 bases between. CDR1 and CDR2 from the germline V gene are SEHNR and FQNEAQ (reference sequence). TCRdb re-called the 5' RACE reads with MiXCR, one entry per CDR3 protein. The sample records around 340,000 distinct CDR3 sequences, roughly 21% being singletons. The rearrangement joins TRBV7-9 to TRBJ1-6; the D is unclear. The sample was PBMCs or a T cell subset sorted from them (not recorded which). The TCR comes from an adult woman who had mild COVID-19 (a few samples of this study predate the infection). Cell type and time point are not known. The CDR3 spells CASTVALYNSPLHF. CDR3 bases: TGTGCCAGCACCGTTGCTCTGTATAATTCACCCCTCCACTTT.